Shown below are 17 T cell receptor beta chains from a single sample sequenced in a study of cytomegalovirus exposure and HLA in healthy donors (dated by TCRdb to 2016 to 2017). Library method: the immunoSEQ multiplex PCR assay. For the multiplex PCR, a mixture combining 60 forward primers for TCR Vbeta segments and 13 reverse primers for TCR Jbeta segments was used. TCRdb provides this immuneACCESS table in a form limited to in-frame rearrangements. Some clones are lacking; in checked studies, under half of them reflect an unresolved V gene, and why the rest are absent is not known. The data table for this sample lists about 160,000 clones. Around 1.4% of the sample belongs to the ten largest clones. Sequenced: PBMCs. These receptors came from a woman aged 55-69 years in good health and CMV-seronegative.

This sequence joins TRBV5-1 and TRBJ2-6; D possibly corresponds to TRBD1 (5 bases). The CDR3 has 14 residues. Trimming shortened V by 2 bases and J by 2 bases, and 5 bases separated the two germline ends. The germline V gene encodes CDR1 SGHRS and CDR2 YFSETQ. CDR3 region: CASSFRAGANVLTF. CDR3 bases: TGCGCCAGCAGCTTCAGGGCTGGGGCCAACGTCCTGACTTTC.

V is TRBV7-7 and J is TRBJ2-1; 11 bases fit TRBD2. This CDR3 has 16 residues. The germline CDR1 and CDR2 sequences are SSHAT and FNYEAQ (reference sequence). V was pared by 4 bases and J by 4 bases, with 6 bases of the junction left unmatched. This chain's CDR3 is CASSSTGLAAYNEQFF. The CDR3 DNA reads TGTGCCAGCAGCTCAACGGGACTAGCGGCGTACAATGAGCAGTTCTTC.

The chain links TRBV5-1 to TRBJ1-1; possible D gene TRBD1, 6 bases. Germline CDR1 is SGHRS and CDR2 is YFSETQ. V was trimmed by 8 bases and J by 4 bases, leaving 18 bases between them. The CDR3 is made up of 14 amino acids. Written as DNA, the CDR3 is TGCGCCAGTCTACAGGGAACGGGCAGCACTGAAGCTTTCTTT. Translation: CASLQGTGSTEAFF.

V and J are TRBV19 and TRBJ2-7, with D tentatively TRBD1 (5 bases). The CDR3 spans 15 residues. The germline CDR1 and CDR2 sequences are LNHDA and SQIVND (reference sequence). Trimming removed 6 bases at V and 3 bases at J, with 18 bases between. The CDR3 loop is CASSNQGRSGYEQYF. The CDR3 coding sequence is TGTGCCAGTAGCAATCAGGGCAGGAGTGGCTACGAGCAGTACTTC. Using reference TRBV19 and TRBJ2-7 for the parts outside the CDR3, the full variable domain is DGGITQSPKYLFRKEGQNVTLSCEQNLNHDAMYWYRQDPGQGLRLIYYSQIVNDFQKGDIAEGYSVSREKKESFPLTVTSAQKNPTAFYLCASSNQGRSGYEQYFGPGTRLTVT.

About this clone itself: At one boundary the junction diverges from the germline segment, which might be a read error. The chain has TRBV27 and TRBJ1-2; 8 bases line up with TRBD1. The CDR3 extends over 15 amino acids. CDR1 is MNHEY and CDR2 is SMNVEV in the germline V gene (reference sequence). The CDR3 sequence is CASSLSGTGPYGYTF. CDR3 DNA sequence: TGTGCCAGCAGTCTATCCGGGACAGGACCTTATGGCTACACCTTC.

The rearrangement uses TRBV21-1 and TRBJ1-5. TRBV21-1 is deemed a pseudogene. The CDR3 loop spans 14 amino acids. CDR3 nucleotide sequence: TGTGCCAGCACCCCGGGGGGAAGCAATCAGCCCCAGCATTTT. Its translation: CASTPGGSNQPQHF.

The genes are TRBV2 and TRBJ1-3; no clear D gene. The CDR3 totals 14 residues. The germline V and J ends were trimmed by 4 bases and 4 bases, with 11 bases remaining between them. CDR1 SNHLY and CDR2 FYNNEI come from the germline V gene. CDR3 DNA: TGTGCCAGCAGTGGTTCCCCTAGGGGAAACACCATATATTTT. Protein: CASSGSPRGNTIYF.

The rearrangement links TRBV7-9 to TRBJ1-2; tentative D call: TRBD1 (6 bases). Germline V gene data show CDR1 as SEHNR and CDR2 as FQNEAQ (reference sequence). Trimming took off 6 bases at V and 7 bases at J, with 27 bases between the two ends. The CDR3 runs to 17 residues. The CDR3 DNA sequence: TGTGCCAGCAGTCAAAACTTCCAACAGGGCCTCCTGAGTGGCTACACCTTC. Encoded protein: CASSQNFQQGLLSGYTF.

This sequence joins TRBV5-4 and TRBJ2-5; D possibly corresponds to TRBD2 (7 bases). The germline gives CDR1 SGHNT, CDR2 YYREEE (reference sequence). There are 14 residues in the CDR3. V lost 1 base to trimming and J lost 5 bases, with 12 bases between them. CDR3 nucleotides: TGTGCCAGCAGCTTGCAGGAGGGGGGGGAGACCCAGTACTTC. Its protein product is CASSLQEGGETQYF.

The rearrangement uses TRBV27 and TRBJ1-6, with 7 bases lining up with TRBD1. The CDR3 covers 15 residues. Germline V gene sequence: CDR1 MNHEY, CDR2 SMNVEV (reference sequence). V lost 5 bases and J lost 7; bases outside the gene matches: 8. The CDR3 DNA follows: TGTGCCAGCAGTGCGAGGACAGGCCCCAATTCACCCCTCCACTTT. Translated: CASSARTGPNSPLHF.

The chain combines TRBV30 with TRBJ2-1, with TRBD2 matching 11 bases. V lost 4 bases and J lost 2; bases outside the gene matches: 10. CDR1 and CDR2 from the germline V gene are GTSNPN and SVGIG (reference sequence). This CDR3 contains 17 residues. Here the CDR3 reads CAWTRPTSGVAYNEQFF. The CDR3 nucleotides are TGTGCCTGGACTAGGCCGACTAGCGGGGTGGCCTACAATGAGCAGTTCTTC.

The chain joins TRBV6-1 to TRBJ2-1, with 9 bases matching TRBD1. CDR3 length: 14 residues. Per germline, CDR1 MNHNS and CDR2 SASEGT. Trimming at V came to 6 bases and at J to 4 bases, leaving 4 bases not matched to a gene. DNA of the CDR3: TGTGCCAGCAGCCACGGACAGGGGTACAATGAGCAGTTCTTC. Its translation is CASSHGQGYNEQFF.

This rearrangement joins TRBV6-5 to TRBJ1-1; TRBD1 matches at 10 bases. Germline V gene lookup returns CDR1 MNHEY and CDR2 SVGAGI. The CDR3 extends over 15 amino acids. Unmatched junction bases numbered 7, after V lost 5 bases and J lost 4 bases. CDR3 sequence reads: CASSPRTGGGTEAFF. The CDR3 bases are TGTGCCAGCAGTCCTCGGACAGGGGGTGGCACTGAAGCTTTCTTT.

CDR3 sequence: CASSVGPAVWGGGSYEQYF. The CDR3 DNA reads as TGTGCCAGCAGCGTAGGGCCAGCAGTGTGGGGAGGGGGGTCCTACGAGCAGTACTTC. The V gene is TRBV9, the J gene TRBJ2-7; possible D gene TRBD2, 7 bases. This CDR3 is 19 amino acids long. V lost 0 bases to trimming and J lost 1 base, with 23 bases between them. Germline-derived CDR1 and CDR2 are SGDLS and YYNGEE.

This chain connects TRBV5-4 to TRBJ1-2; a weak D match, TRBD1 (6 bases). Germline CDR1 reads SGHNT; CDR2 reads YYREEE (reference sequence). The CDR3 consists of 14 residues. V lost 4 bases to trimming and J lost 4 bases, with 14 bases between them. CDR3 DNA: TGTGCCAGCAGCCCAGACAGGAATGGCTATGGCTACACCTTC. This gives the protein CASSPDRNGYGYTF.

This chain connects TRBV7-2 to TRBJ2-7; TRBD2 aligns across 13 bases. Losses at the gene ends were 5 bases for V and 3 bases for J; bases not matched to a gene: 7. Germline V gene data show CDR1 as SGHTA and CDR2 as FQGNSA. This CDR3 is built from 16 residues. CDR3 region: CASSPELAGGSYEQYF. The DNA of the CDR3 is TGTGCCAGCAGCCCGGAACTAGCGGGGGGGAGCTACGAGCAGTACTTC.

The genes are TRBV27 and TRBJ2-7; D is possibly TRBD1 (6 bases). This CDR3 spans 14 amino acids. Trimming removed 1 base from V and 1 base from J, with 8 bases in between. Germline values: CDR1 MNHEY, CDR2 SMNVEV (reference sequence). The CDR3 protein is CASSLLGGSYEQYF. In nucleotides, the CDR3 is TGTGCCAGCAGTTTATTAGGGGGTTCCTACGAGCAGTACTTC.